The 25 T cell receptor beta chains below were found in one sample sequenced in a study of response to subunit inactivated influenza vaccine. TCRdb used MiXCR to reprocess the RT-PCR reads, holding one entry per CDR3 protein. The table records 800,000 or so distinct CDR3 sequences, 21% of them present only once. Specimen: PBMCs from blood, collected around 5 days after vaccination. Every receptor here comes from a man in his fifties who received an inactivated influenza vaccine.

This clonotype came up a few times. The rearrangement joins TRBV19 to TRBJ2-2; 8 bases line up with TRBD1. Germline CDR1 LNHDA, CDR2 SQIVND (reference sequence). Unmatched junction bases numbered 7, after V lost 4 bases and J lost 6 bases. The CDR3 is 15 residues long. The CDR3 region has the DNA TGTGCCAGTAGTACCCGGGACAGGAGTCCCGGGGAGCTGTTTTTT. Protein product: CASSTRDRSPGELFF.

This clonotype came up many times. The chain joins TRBV4-3 to TRBJ2-3; TRBD1 matches at 12 bases. V lost 3 bases and J lost 5; bases outside the gene matches: 3. Germline CDR1 LGHNA, CDR2 YSLEER. The CDR3 spans 15 residues. The CDR3 protein is CASSQGQGAGDTQYF. CDR3 DNA: TGCGCCAGCAGCCAGGGACAGGGGGCTGGAGATACGCAGTATTTT.

This clonotype has only a few counts. The chain employs TRBV12-3 or TRBV12-4 and TRBJ2-2, with a tentative D call TRBD1 (5 bases). V lost 3 bases and J lost 1, with 9 bases in between. This CDR3 is 15 amino acids long. The CDR3, as DNA: TGTGCCAGCAGTTTTAGGGGTGAGAACACCGGGGAGCTGTTTTTT. It codes for CASSFRGENTGELFF.

This clonotype came up a few times. The chain employs TRBV6-1 and TRBJ1-4; tentative D call: TRBD1 (6 bases). The germline V and J ends were trimmed by 2 bases and 4 bases, with 14 bases remaining between them. CDR1 MNHNS and CDR2 SASEGT come from the germline V gene. The CDR3 totals 16 residues. The CDR3 is CASSEPPQGYNEKLFF. The CDR3, as DNA: TGTGCCAGCAGTGAACCCCCACAGGGATATAATGAAAAACTGTTTTTT.

The chain links TRBV9 to TRBJ1-4, with 10 nucleotides matching TRBD1. Germline V lookup: CDR1 SGDLS, CDR2 YYNGEE. The length of the CDR3 is 18 residues. V was clipped by 2 bases and J by 5 bases; unmatched bases: 12. CDR3 residues: CASSVADRGGIGNEKLFF. As DNA, the CDR3 is TGTGCCAGCAGCGTCGCGGACAGGGGGGGAATCGGAAATGAAAAACTGTTTTTT.

This sequence joins TRBV6-1 and TRBJ2-7, with D possibly being TRBD2 (6 bases). Germline assignment: CDR1 MNHNS and CDR2 SASEGT. This CDR3 is 15 amino acids long. Trimming left V 4 bases short and J 0 bases short, with 13 bases between. The CDR3 loop is CASSAGGRTSYEQYF. CDR3 in DNA: TGTGCCAGCAGTGCTGGTGGGAGGACCTCCTACGAGCAGTACTTC.

This clonotype was counted at least ten times. The chain combines TRBV20-1 with TRBJ2-7; TRBD2 might be the D (6 bases). This CDR3 has 13 amino acids. Trimming took off 1 base at V and 4 bases at J, with 11 bases between the two ends. Germline values: CDR1 DFQATT, CDR2 SNEGSKA (reference sequence). The DNA of the CDR3 is TGCAGTGCTAGAGTCGGGGGACTTTACGAGCAGTACTTC. The encoded protein is CSARVGGLYEQYF.

This clonotype was detected ten times or more. The chain uses TRBV20-1 and TRBJ1-5, with unresolved D. Germline CDR1 is DFQATT and CDR2 is SNEGSKA (reference sequence). This CDR3 region has 13 residues. The V end lost 1 base, the J end lost 8 bases, and 12 bases lay between the germline ends. CDR3 protein: CSARGRPSEPQHF. The CDR3 coding sequence is TGCAGTGCTAGAGGCAGGCCCTCGGAGCCCCAGCATTTT.

This clonotype was counted only a few times. V is TRBV10-3 and J is TRBJ2-7, with D maybe TRBD2 (6 bases). The length of the CDR3 is 15 residues. Trimming stripped 0 bases from V and 5 bases from J, with 14 bases between. Germline loops: CDR1 ENHRY, CDR2 SYGVKD. The CDR3 sequence: CAISESSPGVDEQYF. The CDR3, as DNA: TGTGCCATCAGTGAGTCGAGCCCGGGGGTAGACGAGCAGTACTTC.

Ten or more counts support this clonotype. This chain joins TRBV29-1 and TRBJ2-7; 8 bases are shared with TRBD2. The germline V gene has CDR1 SQVTM and CDR2 ANQGSEA. The CDR3 has 12 residues. The ends lost 6 bases at V and 5 bases at J; junction bases unmatched: 6. The CDR3 DNA sequence: TGCAGCGTGAGGACTAGCTGGGACGAGCAGTACTTC. Its translation is CSVRTSWDEQYF.

This clonotype was picked up a small number of times. This chain uses TRBV29-1 with TRBJ2-5, with a possible D match to TRBD1 (6 bases). Germline assignment: CDR1 SQVTM and CDR2 ANQGSEA. There are 14 residues in the CDR3. V was cut by 3 bases and J by 5 bases, with 16 bases left in between. The CDR3 coding sequence is TGCAGCGTTGAGGCCCTGACAGGCCTGGAGACCCAGTACTTC. It specifies CSVEALTGLETQYF.

This clonotype was seen a few times. This rearrangement joins TRBV5-1 to TRBJ2-3; 7 bases align to TRBD2. This CDR3 region has 14 residues. Losses at the gene ends were 3 bases for V and 2 bases for J; bases not matched to a gene: 3. Germline values: CDR1 SGHRS, CDR2 YFSETQ. The CDR3 region is CASSSSGYTDTQYF. As DNA, the CDR3 is TGCGCCAGCAGCTCTAGCGGCTACACAGATACGCAGTATTTT.

This clonotype was recorded a few times. CDR3 nucleotide sequence: TGTGCCAGCAGTTTAGGCCCGGCCAGCCAGAACTATGGCTACACCTTC. Its protein product is CASSLGPASQNYGYTF. The chain combines TRBV12-3 or TRBV12-4 with TRBJ1-2; D uncertain. The V end lost 1 base, the J end lost 2 bases, and 14 bases lay between the germline ends. The CDR3 consists of 16 residues.

This chain links TRBV6-2 or TRBV6-3 with TRBJ2-5; D tentatively fits TRBD1 or TRBD2 (5 bases each). Between the trimmed V and J ends, which lost 2 bases and 4 bases, there was a span of 11 bases. The CDR3 contains 14 residues. Germline loops: CDR1 MNHEY, CDR2 SVGEGT. This chain's CDR3 is CASSYGSGGETQYF. CDR3 bases: TGTGCCAGCAGTTACGGGTCTGGGGGAGAGACCCAGTACTTC.

This sequence joins TRBV28 and TRBJ1-1, with 7 nucleotides matching TRBD1. Germline CDR1 is MDHEN and CDR2 is SYDVKM. The CDR3 loop spans 14 amino acids. After removal of 10 bases from V and 0 bases from J, the junction contained 8 bases not matched to a gene. The CDR3 bases are TGTGCCATCACAGGGGTCGGAATGAACACTGAAGCTTTCTTT. Protein: CAITGVGMNTEAFF.

The chain recombines TRBV28 with TRBJ1-4; D remains ambiguous. This CDR3 contains 11 residues. Germline CDR1 MDHEN, CDR2 SYDVKM. V dropped 6 bases and J dropped 11 bases, with 10 bases sitting between them. As DNA, the CDR3 is TGTGCCAGCAGACTAAGGGAGAAACTGTTTTTT. Amino acid sequence: CASRLREKLFF.

CDR3 sequence reads: CASSQVLGGTEAFF. The CDR3 bases are TGCGCCAGCAGCCAAGTCCTCGGCGGGACTGAAGCTTTCTTT. The V and J genes are TRBV4-3 and TRBJ1-1, with no clear D. The V gene's germline CDR1 is LGHNA and CDR2 YSLEER. V gave up 1 base and J gave up 5 bases, with 11 bases separating them. The CDR3 sequence is 14 residues long.

This clonotype was observed a few times. V gene TRBV28 combines with J gene TRBJ2-7, with TRBD1 matching 11 bases. The J segment lost 7 bases and the V segment lost 8 bases, leaving 13 bases of the junction unmatched. Germline CDR1 reads MDHEN; CDR2 reads SYDVKM. This CDR3 has 15 residues. The CDR3 protein is CASLPRGQGAKEQYF. CDR3 DNA: TGTGCCAGCCTGCCGAGAGGACAGGGGGCGAAAGAGCAGTACTTC.

The chain carries TRBV5-1 and TRBJ2-3; weak D call: TRBD2 (6 bases). The CDR3 sequence is 13 residues long. V was shortened by 0 bases and J by 8 bases, with 10 bases between the two germline ends. Looked up from germline, CDR1 is SGHRS and CDR2 is YFSETQ. Here the CDR3 reads CASSLAVEGTQYF. The DNA of the CDR3 is TGCGCCAGCAGCTTGGCCGTGGAGGGTACGCAGTATTTT.

The chain employs TRBV28 and TRBJ2-1; TRBD2 might be the D (5 bases). V lost 7 bases, J lost 2 bases, and 15 bases lay in between. CDR1 and CDR2 (germline): MDHEN, SYDVKM. The CDR3 spans 15 residues. The CDR3 DNA is TGTGCCAGCAAGACGGGGTCGGCCCCCTACAATGAGCAGTTCTTC. This translates into CASKTGSAPYNEQFF.

The chain joins TRBV28 to TRBJ2-7; D gene ambiguous. This CDR3 has 13 residues. Germline-derived CDR1 and CDR2 are MDHEN and SYDVKM. V lost 7 bases, J lost 2 bases, and 12 bases lay in between. CDR3 sequence (DNA): TGTGCCAGCACCACGGAGTCCCCCTACGAGCAGTACTTC. Translating it yields CASTTESPYEQYF.

The chain carries TRBV9 and TRBJ2-7, with 10 nucleotides matching TRBD2. Germline V gene data show CDR1 as SGDLS and CDR2 as YYNGEE. The CDR3 loop spans 15 amino acids. With 3 bases clipped from V and 8 bases from J, the junction kept 11 bases outside the gene matches. The CDR3: CASSDKAGGPYKQYF. The CDR3 coding sequence is TGTGCCAGCAGCGACAAAGCGGGAGGGCCTTACAAGCAGTACTTC.

The chain joins TRBV7-9 to TRBJ2-5, with D uncertain. The CDR3 is made up of 15 amino acids. Germline-derived CDR1 and CDR2 are SEHNR and FQNEAQ (reference sequence). Trimming removed 2 bases from V and 0 bases from J, with 10 bases in between. The CDR3 reads CASSLSWNYQETQYF. The CDR3 DNA reads TGTGCCAGCAGCTTATCCTGGAATTACCAAGAGACCCAGTACTTC.

This clonotype has only a few counts. V and J are TRBV4-2 and TRBJ1-1; no reliable D call. Germline lookup yields CDR1 LGHNA and CDR2 YNFKEQ. The CDR3 totals 15 residues. The ends were cut back, 4 bases at V and 1 base at J, with 13 bases in the middle. Here the CDR3 reads CASSPTDSANTEAFF. CDR3 in DNA: TGTGCCAGCAGCCCGACGGATTCAGCGAACACTGAAGCTTTCTTT.

This chain joins TRBV7-6 and TRBJ1-5; weak D call: TRBD1 (5 bases). Trimming took off 5 bases at V and 7 bases at J, with 12 bases between the two ends. In germline, CDR1 is SGHVS, CDR2 FNYEAQ. The CDR3 length is 13 residues. CDR3 loop: CASSTNQGQPQHF. CDR3 nucleotide sequence: TGTGCCAGCAGCACGAACCAGGGCCAGCCCCAGCATTTT.